This TCR beta chain stems from a study of blood T cell repertoires in COVID-19. The wider study: Whether acute or convalescent, the COVID-19 samples came from the United States, Italy and Spain. PBMCs, B-cell-depleted T cells, or T cells were the source of the cDNA or gDNA that made up the material.

In the authors' workflow: Counts of nucleated cells, estimated from reference gene primer amplification, were obtained. Clones were read by immunoSEQ multiplex PCR, and TCRdb kept only the in-frame ones, dropping some. V and J calls and clone size are given by that table; D and trimming were obtained from the DNA. Of 130,000 or so clones in the sample, about four fifths were seen once. CDR1 is SGHRS, CDR2 YFSETQ, per germline. The CDR3 contains 18 residues. Trimming removed 4 bases from V and 2 bases from J; junction bases left unmatched: 12. The sample taken for sequencing was peripheral blood. This clonotype originated in an older woman with acute or convalescent COVID-19. The chain is built from TRBV5-1 and TRBJ2-5; 12 bases fit TRBD2. Written as DNA, the CDR3 is TGCGCCAGCAGCCCTAAAACTCCGGGACTAGCGGGTCAAGAGACCCAGTACTTC. Translating it yields CASSPKTPGLAGQETQYF.